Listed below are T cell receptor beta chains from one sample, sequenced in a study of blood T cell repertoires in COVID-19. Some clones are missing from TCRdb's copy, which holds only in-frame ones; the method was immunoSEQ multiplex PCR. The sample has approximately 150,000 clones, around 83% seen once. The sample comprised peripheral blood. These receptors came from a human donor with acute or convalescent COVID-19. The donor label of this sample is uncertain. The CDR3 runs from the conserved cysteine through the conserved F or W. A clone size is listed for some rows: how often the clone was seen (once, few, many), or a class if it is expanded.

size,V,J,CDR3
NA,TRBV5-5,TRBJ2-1,CASSFRGSTYNEQFF
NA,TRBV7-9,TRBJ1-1,CASSENGMNTEAFF
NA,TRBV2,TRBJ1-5,CASRWTGESNQPQHF
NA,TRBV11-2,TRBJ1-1,CASSRSWQGASNTEAFF
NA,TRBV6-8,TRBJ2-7,CASSYPGQTKAYEQYF
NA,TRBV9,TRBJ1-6,CASSVAGQGGSPLHF
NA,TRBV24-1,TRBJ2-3,CATSEWDSPGGTQYF
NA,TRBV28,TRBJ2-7,CASSTNDRAGQYF
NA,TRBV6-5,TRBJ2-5,CASFGTANQETQYF
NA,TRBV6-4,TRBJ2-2,CASSLGNTGELFF
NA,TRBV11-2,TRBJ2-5,CASSSGQRETQYF
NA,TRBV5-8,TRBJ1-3,CASRLSGNTIYF
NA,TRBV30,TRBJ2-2,CAWSVRTSGVTGELFF
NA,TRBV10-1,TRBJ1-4,CARVGGEKLFF
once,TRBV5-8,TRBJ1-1,CASSLRTGVNTEAFF